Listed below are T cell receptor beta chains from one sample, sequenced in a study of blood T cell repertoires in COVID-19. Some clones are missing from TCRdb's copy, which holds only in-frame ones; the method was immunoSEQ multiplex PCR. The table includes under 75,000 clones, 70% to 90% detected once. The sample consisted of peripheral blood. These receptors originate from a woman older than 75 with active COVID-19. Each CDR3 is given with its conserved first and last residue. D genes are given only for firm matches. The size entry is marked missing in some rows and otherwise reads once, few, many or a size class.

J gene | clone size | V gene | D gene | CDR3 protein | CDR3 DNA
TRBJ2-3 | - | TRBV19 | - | CASSRDFRTDTQYF | TGTGCCAGTAGTCGGGACTTTCGCACAGATACGCAGTATTTT
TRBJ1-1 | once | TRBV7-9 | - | CATEQVGPTEAFF | TGTGCCACTGAACAGGTCGGCCCCACTGAAGCTTTCTTT
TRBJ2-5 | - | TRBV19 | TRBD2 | CASSPGLAGGLSETQYF | TGTGCCAGTAGTCCGGGACTAGCGGGGGGTCTCTCCGAGACCCAGTACTTC
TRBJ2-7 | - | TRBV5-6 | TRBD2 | CASSSGLGYEQYF | TGTGCCAGCAGCTCGGGACTAGGCTACGAGCAGTACTTC
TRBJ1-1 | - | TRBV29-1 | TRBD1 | CSVDRGADTEAFF | TGCAGCGTTGACAGGGGGGCGGACACTGAAGCTTTCTTT
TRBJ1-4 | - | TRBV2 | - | CASSERDITGHLFF | TGTGCCAGCAGTGAAAGGGATATTACAGGGCACCTGTTTTTT
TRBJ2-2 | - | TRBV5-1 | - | CASRQGLVGTGELFF | TGCGCCAGCAGGCAGGGCCTTGTCGGCACCGGGGAGCTGTTTTTT
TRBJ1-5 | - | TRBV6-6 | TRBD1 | CASSYRGLGQPQHF | TGTGCCAGCAGTTACAGGGGGCTAGGTCAGCCCCAGCATTTT
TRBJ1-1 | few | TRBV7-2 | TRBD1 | CASSLSRDRGRAFF | TGTGCCAGCAGCTTGTCCCGGGACAGGGGGCGGGCTTTCTTT
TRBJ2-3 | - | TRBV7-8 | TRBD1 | CASSPGTGPTDTQYF | TGTGCCAGCAGCCCCGGGACAGGACCCACAGATACGCAGTATTTT
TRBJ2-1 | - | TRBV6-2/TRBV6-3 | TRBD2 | CASSRGTSGGVFF | TGTGCCAGCAGTAGAGGGACTAGCGGGGGTGTGTTCTTC
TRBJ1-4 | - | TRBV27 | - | CASSLKSRTNEKLFF | TGTGCCAGCAGTTTAAAATCCAGGACTAATGAAAAACTGTTTTTT
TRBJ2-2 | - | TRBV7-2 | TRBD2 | CASRRLAGTGELFF | TGTGCCAGTCGTCGACTAGCGGGCACCGGGGAGCTGTTTTTT
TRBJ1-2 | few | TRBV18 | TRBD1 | CASSLLTGAGYGYTF | TGTGCCAGCTCCCTCCTGACAGGGGCGGGGTATGGCTACACCTTC
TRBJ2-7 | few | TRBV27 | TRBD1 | CASSLSPRGPREQYF | TGTGCCAGCAGTTTATCCCCCAGGGGGCCCCGCGAGCAGTACTTC
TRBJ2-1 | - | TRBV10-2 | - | CASSGTRHNEQFF | TGCGCCAGCAGTGGCACTAGGCACAATGAGCAGTTCTTC
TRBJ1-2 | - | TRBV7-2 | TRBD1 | CASSPGQGYGYTF | TGTGCCAGCAGCCCGGGACAGGGCTACGGCTACACCTTC
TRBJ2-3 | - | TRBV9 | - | CASSPQQGSTDTQYF | TGTGCCAGCAGCCCTCAACAGGGAAGCACAGATACGCAGTATTTT
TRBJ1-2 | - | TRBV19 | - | CASSIGTVFYGYTF | TGTGCCAGTAGTATCGGGACTGTGTTCTATGGCTACACCTTC
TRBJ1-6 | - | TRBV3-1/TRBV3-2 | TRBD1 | CASTDSTGGGGTLHF | TGTGCCAGCACCGACAGCACAGGGGGTGGAGGGACCCTCCACTTT
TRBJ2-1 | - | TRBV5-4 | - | CASSLGWATGNEQFF | TGTGCCAGCAGCTTGGGGTGGGCCACGGGGAATGAGCAGTTCTTC
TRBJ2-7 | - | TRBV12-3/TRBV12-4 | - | CASSAVGRREQYF | TGTGCCAGCAGTGCCGTGGGGAGGCGAGAGCAGTACTTC
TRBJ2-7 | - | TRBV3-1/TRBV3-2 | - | CASSQRGSESEQYF | TGTGCCAGCAGCCAACGGGGGTCGGAGAGCGAGCAGTACTTC
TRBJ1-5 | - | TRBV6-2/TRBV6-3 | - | CASSSEPRWPQHF | TGTGCCAGCAGTTCCGAGCCCAGGTGGCCCCAGCATTTT
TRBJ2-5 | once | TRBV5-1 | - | CASSLGGILEETQYF | TGCGCCAGCAGCTTGGGGGGCATCCTGGAAGAGACCCAGTACTTC
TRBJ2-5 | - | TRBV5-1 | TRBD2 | CASSLGAGLAYQETQYF | TGCGCCAGCAGCTTGGGGGCCGGACTAGCGTACCAAGAGACCCAGTACTTC
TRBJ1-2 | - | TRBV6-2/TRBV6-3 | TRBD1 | CASSYSAGGLYGYTF | TGTGCCAGCAGTTACTCGGCAGGGGGCCTCTATGGCTACACCTTC
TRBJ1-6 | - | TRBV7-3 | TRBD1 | CASSEQGANSPLHF | TGTGCCAGCAGCGAACAGGGGGCTAATTCACCCCTCCACTTT
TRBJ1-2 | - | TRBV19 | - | CASSIVGHANYGYTF | TGTGCCAGTAGTATAGTGGGACACGCTAACTATGGCTACACCTTC
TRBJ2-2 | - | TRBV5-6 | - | CASTRGAANTGELFF | TGTGCCAGCACCCGGGGGGCAGCGAACACCGGGGAGCTGTTTTTT
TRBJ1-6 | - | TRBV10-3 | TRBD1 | CAIRGQPREDSPLHF | TGTGCCATCAGGGGACAGCCAAGGGAGGATTCACCCCTCCACTTT
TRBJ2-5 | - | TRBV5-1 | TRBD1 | CASSRTGGMQETQYF | TGCGCCAGCAGCCGGACAGGGGGCATGCAAGAGACCCAGTACTTC